The 29 T cell receptor beta chains below were found in one sample sequenced in a study of CD8 T cells in Susac syndrome. Reverse transcription of 0.5 to 1 ug RNA was performed with random hexamers. TCRdb re-called the immunoSEQ multiplex PCR reads through MiXCR, storing one row per CDR3 protein. The data show approximately 65,000 distinct CDR3 sequences, about 92% seen once. Sequencing was done on a sample of CD8+ T cells from PBMCs. The receptor set was obtained from a human donor in good health.

This chain connects TRBV20-1 to TRBJ2-7; no clear D gene. This CDR3 has 15 amino acids. Germline V CDR1 and CDR2: DFQATT, SNEGSKA (reference sequence). V was cut by 0 bases and J by 0 bases, with 12 bases left in between. Here the CDR3 DNA reads TGCAGTGCTAGAGATGGGTTCATAAGCTCCTACGAGCAGTACTTC. This gives the protein CSARDGFISSYEQYF.

The chain couples TRBV19 to TRBJ2-5; D unresolved. Trimming removed 4 bases at V and 4 bases at J, with 16 bases between. Germline loops: CDR1 LNHDA, CDR2 SQIVND (reference sequence). This CDR3 has 15 amino acids. The CDR3, as DNA: TGTGCCAGTAGTAGGTATATCACCGCTACAGAGACCCAGTACTTC. It is translated as CASSRYITATETQYF. Full variable domain (remainder filled in from reference TRBV19 and TRBJ2-5): DGGITQSPKYLFRKEGQNVTLSCEQNLNHDAMYWYRQDPGQGLRLIYYSQIVNDFQKGDIAEGYSVSREKKESFPLTVTSAQKNPTAFYLCASSRYITATETQYFGPGTRLLVL.

The chain combines TRBV28 with TRBJ1-4; D might be TRBD1 (6 bases). There are 15 residues in the CDR3. V gave up 4 bases and J gave up 6 bases, with 15 bases separating them. CDR1 is MDHEN and CDR2 is SYDVKM in the germline V gene. CDR3 sequence reads: CASSYLRDIHEKLFF. The CDR3 DNA reads as TGTGCCAGCAGTTACCTCCGGGACATACATGAAAAACTGTTTTTT.

This chain joins TRBV7-9 and TRBJ2-2; tentative D call: TRBD2 (6 bases). The CDR3 spans 16 residues. Germline lookup yields CDR1 SEHNR and CDR2 FQNEAQ (reference sequence). V shed 0 bases and J shed 1 base, with 9 bases lying between them. CDR3 coding DNA: TGTGCCAGCAGCTTAGCGCGCGGGGAGAACACCGGGGAGCTGTTTTTT. It is translated as CASSLARGENTGELFF.

The chain combines TRBV5-1 with TRBJ1-1, with D possibly matching TRBD1 (5 bases). This CDR3 region has 15 residues. Trimming took 0 bases from V and 1 from J, leaving 10 bases between them. Germline V gene data show CDR1 as SGHRS and CDR2 as YFSETQ. This CDR3 reads CASSLGGEANTEAFF. CDR3 DNA sequence: TGCGCCAGCAGCTTGGGGGGGGAGGCGAACACTGAAGCTTTCTTT.

The chain is built from TRBV3-1 and TRBJ2-7; 10 bases are a match to TRBD1. The CDR3 length is 15 residues. The V and J ends lost 1 base and 7 bases, in that order; junction bases with no gene match: 7. Germline V lookup: CDR1 LGHDT, CDR2 YNNKEL (reference sequence). CDR3 nucleotide sequence: TGTGCCAGCAGCCAAGGAGGACAGGGGGAGTATGAGCAGTACTTC. It yields the protein CASSQGGQGEYEQYF.

The genes are TRBV7-9 and TRBJ1-1, with 7 bases identical to TRBD1. Germline values: CDR1 SEHNR, CDR2 FQNEAQ (reference sequence). This CDR3 has 16 amino acids. V was clipped by 7 bases and J by 1 base; unmatched bases: 12. The CDR3, as DNA: TGTGCCAGCAAGCGCCAGGGGGGAAAAAAGAACACTGAAGCTTTCTTT. This translates into CASKRQGGKKNTEAFF.

V gene TRBV9 combines with J gene TRBJ2-2; TRBD2 is a possible D gene (6 bases). The CDR3 covers 14 residues. V was trimmed by 3 bases and J by 6 bases, leaving 12 bases between them. Germline-derived CDR1 and CDR2 are SGDLS and YYNGEE. The CDR3 is CASSDGGGPGELFF. The CDR3 DNA follows: TGTGCCAGCAGCGATGGGGGAGGACCCGGGGAGCTGTTTTTT.

This clonotype was picked up a small number of times. The V and J genes are TRBV12-3 or TRBV12-4 and TRBJ2-7; 11 bases agree with TRBD1. Trimming removed 4 bases from V and 2 bases from J; junction bases left unmatched: 4. The CDR3 sequence is 15 residues long. The CDR3 DNA reads as TGTGCCAGCAGTTCGCCGGGACAGGGGGCCTACGAGCAGTACTTC. Its protein is CASSSPGQGAYEQYF.

The chain employs TRBV7-2 and TRBJ1-5, with 9 bases fitting TRBD1. CDR1 and CDR2 from the germline V gene are SGHTA and FQGNSA. Unmatched junction bases numbered 7, after V lost 3 bases and J lost 4 bases. The CDR3 spans 16 residues. The CDR3 region has the DNA TGTGCCAGCAGCTTGGGACAGGGATTGAGGAATCAGCCCCAGCATTTT. This translates into CASSLGQGLRNQPQHF.

This chain joins TRBV27 and TRBJ2-5; 8 positions agree with TRBD1. The CDR3 sequence is 13 residues long. The V gene end was trimmed by 5 bases and the J gene end by 3 bases; junction bases not matched to a gene: 2. The germline gives CDR1 MNHEY, CDR2 SMNVEV (reference sequence). The CDR3 coding sequence is TGTGCCAGCAGTCAGGACAGGGAAGAGACCCAGTACTTC. Its translation: CASSQDREETQYF.

This clonotype was picked up one time. This chain connects TRBV19 to TRBJ2-7, with a possible D match to TRBD2 (6 bases). The V and J ends lost 5 bases and 3 bases respectively, with 20 bases between them. CDR1 and CDR2 (germline): LNHDA, SQIVND (reference sequence). This CDR3 contains 16 residues. CDR3 sequence reads: CASSLGGIPLHYEQYF. CDR3 DNA: TGTGCCAGTAGTCTCGGGGGAATCCCACTGCACTACGAGCAGTACTTC.

The chain is built from TRBV27 and TRBJ2-3; 9 bases are shared with TRBD1. V was pared by 8 bases and J by 3 bases, with 3 bases of the junction left unmatched. CDR1 and CDR2 (germline): MNHEY, SMNVEV (reference sequence). This CDR3 is built from 13 residues. Here the CDR3 reads CASGGQGTDTQYF. In DNA form, the CDR3 reads TGTGCCAGCGGGGGACAGGGTACAGATACGCAGTATTTT.

This chain uses TRBV19 with TRBJ2-3; 9 nucleotides line up with TRBD2. Germline-derived CDR1 and CDR2 are LNHDA and SQIVND (reference sequence). The CDR3 has 15 amino acids. V shed 6 bases, J shed 2 bases, and the junction held 6 bases outside the gene matches. The CDR3 here is CASRPGLAYTDTQYF. Here the CDR3 DNA reads TGTGCCAGTAGGCCGGGACTAGCCTACACAGATACGCAGTATTTT.

The V call is TRBV27, the J call TRBJ1-2, with D possibly being TRBD1 (6 bases). The CDR3 consists of 15 residues. V gave up 5 bases and J gave up 6 bases, with 19 bases separating them. CDR1 and CDR2 (germline): MNHEY, SMNVEV (reference sequence). The CDR3 nucleotides read TGTGCCAGCAGTAAAATCAGGGGCCCGGAGGATGGCTACACCTTC. This codes for CASSKIRGPEDGYTF.

This chain connects TRBV7-9 to TRBJ2-5; D gene unclear. Trimming left V 4 bases short and J 2 bases short, with 5 bases between. Germline V gene lookup returns CDR1 SEHNR and CDR2 FQNEAQ (reference sequence). The CDR3 covers 12 residues. Written as DNA, the CDR3 is TGTGCCAGCAGCTCCAGACAAGAGACCCAGTACTTC. As protein: CASSSRQETQYF.

The V and J genes are TRBV12-3 or TRBV12-4 and TRBJ1-4; unclear D gene. V gave up 4 bases and J gave up 5 bases, with 8 bases separating them. CDR3 size: 13 residues. The CDR3 loop reads CASSSRSNEKLFF. In DNA, the CDR3 is TGTGCCAGCAGTTCACGCTCGAATGAAAAACTGTTTTTT.

CDR3 sequence: CASSLDIGLVAYGYTF. In DNA, the CDR3 is TGTGCCAGCAGCTTGGACATTGGATTAGTAGCTTATGGCTACACCTTC. The chain is built from TRBV5-6 and TRBJ1-2; D is uncertain. The length of the CDR3 is 16 residues. Trimming took off 0 bases at V and 5 bases at J, with 17 bases between the two ends. CDR1 and CDR2 (germline): SGHDT, YYEEEE.

This chain links TRBV28 with TRBJ2-2; a possible D gene is TRBD2 (5 bases). The CDR3 is 15 amino acids. Per the germline V gene, CDR1 is MDHEN and CDR2 is SYDVKM. The germline V and J ends were trimmed by 7 bases and 1 base, with 13 bases remaining between them. CDR3 region: CASIRSAGNTGELFF. The CDR3 DNA reads as TGTGCCAGCATTCGTTCGGCGGGGAACACCGGGGAGCTGTTTTTT.

This chain joins TRBV6-6 and TRBJ1-2; D call uncertain. The CDR3 has 14 residues. Germline V gene lookup returns CDR1 MNHNY and CDR2 SVGAGI (reference sequence). With 5 bases removed from V and 8 bases from J, the gap between germline ends came to 18 bases. This CDR3 is CASSPTGLVGGYTF. For the CDR3, the DNA is TGTGCCAGCAGTCCAACCGGACTTGTCGGAGGCTACACCTTC.

The chain couples TRBV29-1 to TRBJ2-5, with a weak D call TRBD2 (6 bases). Per the germline V gene, CDR1 is SQVTM and CDR2 is ANQGSEA. V was cut by 8 bases and J by 2 bases, with 18 bases left in between. This CDR3 spans 14 amino acids. The CDR3 DNA reads as TGCAGCATAACGGAGGGGTGGGCACAAGAGACCCAGTACTTC. It encodes CSITEGWAQETQYF.

This clonotype turned up a few times. The chain has TRBV29-1 and TRBJ2-7, with D perhaps TRBD2 (7 bases). CDR3 length equals 12 residues. Germline CDR1 and CDR2: SQVTM and ANQGSEA. V dropped 6 bases and J dropped 5 bases, with 14 bases sitting between them. CDR3 sequence (DNA): TGCAGCGTCGAGGGGGGGATGGACGAGCAGTACTTC. It codes for CSVEGGMDEQYF.

The chain combines TRBV12-3 or TRBV12-4 with TRBJ2-1; tentative D call: TRBD2 (6 bases). The CDR3 extends over 14 amino acids. The V and J ends lost 5 bases and 3 bases respectively, with 11 bases between them. CDR3 region: CASSPGRIYNEQFF. The CDR3 DNA reads TGTGCCAGCAGTCCCGGGAGAATCTACAATGAGCAGTTCTTC.

J is TRBJ2-5 and V is TRBV29-1, with D perhaps given as TRBD1 or TRBD2 (6 bases each). Germline V lookup: CDR1 SQVTM, CDR2 ANQGSEA. CDR3 size: 18 residues. V shed 3 bases and J shed 5 bases, with 28 bases lying between them. This chain's CDR3 is CSVEIGWGAEILMETQYF. The CDR3 bases are TGCAGCGTTGAGATAGGTTGGGGGGCCGAAATTCTCATGGAGACCCAGTACTTC.

This chain links TRBV19 with TRBJ2-7; possibly TRBD2 for D (6 bases). The CDR3 has 16 residues. The germline gives CDR1 LNHDA, CDR2 SQIVND (reference sequence). V lost 3 bases and J lost 3, with 18 bases in between. The CDR3 region is CASSIGVRDSYYEQYF. The CDR3 DNA sequence: TGTGCCAGTAGTATCGGTGTTCGGGACTCCTACTACGAGCAGTACTTC.

This chain connects TRBV11-2 to TRBJ2-1, with TRBD1 matching 9 bases. The junction had 6 bases not matched to a gene; V was cut back by 4 bases and J by 8 bases. The CDR3 loop spans 14 amino acids. In germline, CDR1 is SGHAT, CDR2 FQNNGV. CDR3 protein: CASSWDRVYDEQFF. CDR3 bases: TGTGCCAGCAGCTGGGACAGGGTTTACGATGAGCAGTTCTTC.

The chain couples TRBV12-3 or TRBV12-4 to TRBJ1-1; D uncertain. The CDR3 runs to 12 residues. The V end was cut by 8 bases, the J end by 1 base, with 8 bases between. The CDR3 protein is CASRWENTEAFF. Written as DNA, the CDR3 is TGTGCCAGCCGGTGGGAGAACACTGAAGCTTTCTTT.

The rearrangement links TRBV7-9 to TRBJ1-2; the D gene is possibly TRBD1 (5 bases). The CDR3 totals 13 residues. Trimming took off 5 bases at V and 5 bases at J, with 12 bases between the two ends. The V gene's germline CDR1 is SEHNR and CDR2 FQNEAQ (reference sequence). CDR3 loop: CASSQGGAYGYTF. The CDR3 bases are TGTGCCAGCAGCCAGGGAGGGGCGTATGGCTACACCTTC.

CDR3 DNA: TGTGCCAGCAGTTTAGGGGGGGTCGTGAGCGGCTACACCTTC. Translation gives CASSLGGVVSGYTF. This chain links TRBV12-3 or TRBV12-4 with TRBJ1-2; TRBD1 might be the D (5 bases). V was shortened by 1 base and J by 8 bases, with 14 bases between the two germline ends. This CDR3 comprises 14 residues.